This TCR beta chain was captured by sequencing in a study of T cell repertoires in cytomegalovirus infection. About the study: Both CMV infection and a matching HLA type were indicated by public TCR beta signatures.

The CDR3 sequence is 10 residues long. Germline V CDR1 and CDR2: SQVTM, ANQGSEA. The V and J ends lost 3 bases and 8 bases respectively, with 5 bases between them. Study-level points and caveats: The cumulative frequency of public TCR beta families distinguished individuals who carried CMV together with the relevant HLA.

This clonotype occurred a few times. Its antigen is unknown. TCRdb re-called the reads with MiXCR, one entry per CDR3 protein. The sample shows fewer than 300,000 distinct CDR3 sequences, roughly 25% of them seen only once. Sequenced input: PBMCs. This sequence originates from a human donor in good health (CMV status not recorded). Some clones in this sample may be carry-over from other donors' samples. The rearrangement joins TRBV29-1 to TRBJ2-1; D is ambiguous. CDR3 coding DNA: TGCAGCGTTGATACGGATGAGCAGTTCTTC. As protein: CSVDTDEQFF.